Following are 29 T cell receptor beta chains from one sample sequenced in a study of radiation and T cells in renal cell carcinoma. Only in-frame clones appear in the TCRdb table, and some are missing; sequencing was by immunoSEQ multiplex PCR. This table has nearly 20,000 clones, less than 70% appearing once. Sample treatment: 15 Gy SBRT to primary tumor, nephrectomy 4 weeks later. Sequencing was performed on tumor tissue, taken from a patient whose treatment included radiotherapy and nephrectomy. The source of these receptors is a woman between 65 and 79 years old with renal cell carcinoma.

This sequence joins TRBV2 and TRBJ2-7, with TRBD1 as a possible D gene (6 bases). The germline CDR1 and CDR2 sequences are SNHLY and FYNNEI. Trimming removed 3 bases at V and 2 bases at J, with 14 bases between. The CDR3 length is 15 residues. The CDR3: CASSDSQGPTYEQYF. DNA of the CDR3: TGTGCCAGCAGTGATAGCCAGGGGCCAACCTACGAGCAGTACTTC.

The J gene is TRBJ2-5, the V gene TRBV19, with D possibly being TRBD1 (7 bases). The CDR3 contains 15 residues. CDR1 and CDR2 (germline): LNHDA, SQIVND (reference sequence). V lost 6 bases and J 0 bases, leaving 14 bases between the germline ends. The CDR3 bases are TGTGCCAGTAGGGTCCAGGGGGGCTACCAAGAGACCCAGTACTTC. This gives the protein CASRVQGGYQETQYF.

The V and J genes are TRBV6-5 and TRBJ1-1; D gene ambiguous. The V gene lost 5 bases and the J gene lost 3 bases, with 10 bases spanning the gap. The CDR3 is 13 amino acids. Germline V gene data show CDR1 as MNHEY and CDR2 as SVGAGI. CDR3 protein: CASSRRVDTEAFF. The CDR3 bases are TGTGCCAGCAGTCGGCGGGTGGACACTGAAGCTTTCTTT.

This clone was detected a few times. V is TRBV2 and J is TRBJ1-6; D is perhaps TRBD1 (6 bases). The germline V gene has CDR1 SNHLY and CDR2 FYNNEI. Trimming took 6 bases from V and 7 from J, leaving 10 bases between them. The length of the CDR3 is 13 residues. As DNA, the CDR3 is TGTGCCAGCAGGGGGGCAGGGAATTCACCCCTCCACTTT. Translating gives CASRGAGNSPLHF.

V is TRBV19 and J is TRBJ2-2; 8 nucleotides agree with TRBD2. Trimming at V came to 6 bases and at J to 0 bases, leaving 6 bases not matched to a gene. Germline assignment: CDR1 LNHDA and CDR2 SQIVND (reference sequence). CDR3 length: 16 residues. The CDR3 DNA follows: TGTGCCAGTAGCATCGTCGGGGGGGCGAACACCGGGGAGCTGTTTTTT. Translating it yields CASSIVGGANTGELFF.

The chain uses TRBV9 and TRBJ2-1, with D possibly matching TRBD2 (5 bases). CDR3 length: 15 residues. Trimming took off 0 bases at V and 2 bases at J, with 9 bases between the two ends. CDR1 SGDLS and CDR2 YYNGEE come from the germline V gene. The CDR3 coding sequence is TGTGCCAGCAGCGTAGCGGAGGACCCCTACAATGAGCAGTTCTTC. Its protein product is CASSVAEDPYNEQFF.

The chain couples TRBV5-1 to TRBJ2-5; D call uncertain. Trimming cost V 2 bases and J 5 bases, with 7 bases left between them. The CDR3 consists of 12 residues. Germline-derived CDR1 and CDR2 are SGHRS and YFSETQ. The CDR3 DNA sequence: TGCGCCAGCAGCTTAACCATTGAGACCCAGTACTTC. Residues: CASSLTIETQYF.

The chain uses TRBV6-5 and TRBJ1-1; the D gene is possibly TRBD1 (5 bases). The ends were cut back, 5 bases at V and 6 bases at J, with 10 bases in the middle. CDR1 and CDR2 from the germline V gene are MNHEY and SVGAGI. The CDR3 spans 12 residues. The CDR3, as DNA: TGTGCCAGCAGTACCCGGGACGCTGAAGCTTTCTTT. Amino acid sequence: CASSTRDAEAFF.

The chain couples TRBV27 to TRBJ2-3, with a tentative D call TRBD1 (6 bases). Germline V gene sequence: CDR1 MNHEY, CDR2 SMNVEV (reference sequence). This CDR3 contains 15 residues. V shed 1 base and J shed 1 base, with 9 bases lying between them. CDR3 coding DNA: TGTGCCAGCAGTTTATATAAGGGGGGCACAGATACGCAGTATTTT. Protein sequence: CASSLYKGGTDTQYF.

Only a few counts were recorded for this clone. This rearrangement joins TRBV4-3 to TRBJ1-1; D remains ambiguous. The germline CDR1 and CDR2 sequences are LGHNA and YSLEER. The V and J ends lost 2 bases and 3 bases respectively, with 7 bases between them. The CDR3 extends over 13 amino acids. This chain's CDR3 is CASSQKVDTEAFF. CDR3 DNA sequence: TGCGCCAGCAGCCAAAAAGTGGACACTGAAGCTTTCTTT.

This clone was observed a few times. This rearrangement joins TRBV11-2 to TRBJ2-7, with D maybe TRBD2 (5 bases). V gave up 5 bases and J gave up 7 bases, with 9 bases separating them. The germline V gene encodes CDR1 SGHAT and CDR2 FQNNGV. This CDR3 region has 11 residues. Written as DNA, the CDR3 is TGTGCCAGCAGCGTGAGGAGGGAGCAGTACTTC. It codes for CASSVRREQYF.

The rearrangement joins TRBV9 to TRBJ1-2; 9 positions match TRBD1. Unmatched junction bases numbered 7, after V lost 0 bases and J lost 1 base. The CDR3 spans 17 residues. The germline CDR1 and CDR2 sequences are SGDLS and YYNGEE. CDR3 loop: CASSVEGQGPFNYGYTF. The CDR3 DNA sequence: TGTGCCAGCAGCGTAGAAGGACAGGGGCCCTTTAACTATGGCTACACCTTC.

The chain has TRBV7-8 and TRBJ2-1; TRBD1 matches at 11 bases. With 5 bases clipped from V and 4 bases from J, the junction kept 7 bases outside the gene matches. CDR1 is SGHVS and CDR2 is FQNEAQ in the germline V gene. The CDR3 spans 16 residues. The CDR3 DNA follows: TGTGCCAGCAGCCCACAGGACAGGGGGCGATACAATGAGCAGTTCTTC. Protein product: CASSPQDRGRYNEQFF.

V usage is TRBV6-6 and J usage is TRBJ1-5; a possible D gene is TRBD1 (6 bases). CDR1 and CDR2 (germline): MNHNY, SVGAGI (reference sequence). With 4 bases removed from V and 2 bases from J, the gap between germline ends came to 15 bases. The CDR3 length is 16 residues. CDR3 coding DNA: TGTGCCAGCAGTTCCACTGACAGGTCGGGCAATCAGCCCCAGCATTTT. Amino acid sequence: CASSSTDRSGNQPQHF.

The chain combines TRBV7-8 with TRBJ1-1; D may be TRBD1 (5 bases). CDR1 and CDR2 from the germline V gene are SGHVS and FQNEAQ. V was shortened by 4 bases and J by 4 bases, with 22 bases between the two germline ends. CDR3 length: 17 amino acids. CDR3 sequence: CASSSRWGRGLGTEAFF. CDR3 DNA: TGTGCCAGCAGCTCCAGGTGGGGAAGGGGCCTAGGCACTGAAGCTTTCTTT.

This CDR3 reads CASTADRTSGVSNTGELFF. The DNA for the CDR3 is TGTGCCAGCACCGCGGACCGGACTAGCGGGGTGTCGAACACCGGGGAGCTGTTTTTT. The chain employs TRBV28 and TRBJ2-2; 12 bases line up with TRBD2. CDR3 length: 19 amino acids. With V trimmed by 7 bases and J by 0 bases, 12 bases remained unmatched. Germline values: CDR1 MDHEN, CDR2 SYDVKM.

This rearrangement joins TRBV18 to TRBJ1-2; TRBD1 aligns across 7 bases. Germline values: CDR1 KGHSH, CDR2 LQKENI. V trimming: 3 bases; J trimming: 3 bases; junction bases outside the gene matches: 10. The CDR3 is made up of 16 amino acids. This CDR3 reads CASSPLLGGLDYGYTF. CDR3 nucleotides: TGTGCCAGCTCACCTCTCTTAGGGGGCTTGGACTATGGCTACACCTTC.

The chain links TRBV27 to TRBJ1-1; 8 bases agree with TRBD1. The CDR3 spans 14 residues. V dropped 4 bases and J dropped 1; count of bases not matched to a gene: 2. CDR1 MNHEY and CDR2 SMNVEV come from the germline V gene (reference sequence). The CDR3: CASSYTGGNTEAFF. CDR3 DNA: TGTGCCAGCAGTTACACAGGGGGGAACACTGAAGCTTTCTTT.

The chain links TRBV30 to TRBJ1-5, with TRBD1 matching 9 bases. Germline CDR1 is GTSNPN and CDR2 is SVGIG (reference sequence). Losses at the gene ends were 3 bases for V and 8 bases for J; bases not matched to a gene: 14. This CDR3 spans 16 amino acids. The CDR3 protein is CAWSRAGTGWDKPQHF. In DNA, the CDR3 is TGTGCCTGGAGCCGCGCCGGGACAGGGTGGGATAAGCCCCAGCATTTT.

The CDR3 reads CASSIRDASSGNTIYF. The DNA for the CDR3 is TGTGCCAGTAGTATAAGGGACGCATCCTCTGGAAACACCATATATTTT. V and J are TRBV19 and TRBJ1-3; D is perhaps TRBD1 (5 bases). The V and J ends lost 2 bases and 0 bases respectively, with 11 bases between them. This CDR3 region has 16 residues. Germline V gives CDR1 LNHDA, CDR2 SQIVND (reference sequence).

The V call is TRBV5-4, the J call TRBJ1-2; D remains unclear. The germline V gene has CDR1 SGHNT and CDR2 YYREEE (reference sequence). V gave up 4 bases and J gave up 4 bases, with 8 bases separating them. The CDR3 extends over 12 amino acids. The CDR3 DNA follows: TGTGCCAGCAGCGGCAGTAGCTATGGCTACACCTTC. Amino acids: CASSGSSYGYTF.

This rearrangement joins TRBV30 to TRBJ2-1; D is perhaps TRBD1 (5 bases). Trimming cost V 6 bases and J 0 bases, with 12 bases left between them. Germline CDR1 is GTSNPN and CDR2 is SVGIG (reference sequence). CDR3 length: 14 amino acids. CDR3 region: CACLVGDSYNEQFF. The CDR3 DNA follows: TGTGCCTGCCTCGTAGGGGACTCCTACAATGAGCAGTTCTTC.

The J gene is TRBJ1-1, the V gene TRBV6-5; possibly TRBD1 for D (5 bases). Germline CDR1 reads MNHEY; CDR2 reads SVGAGI. This CDR3 contains 12 residues. Trimming shortened V by 6 bases and J by 11 bases, and 16 bases separated the two germline ends. As DNA, the CDR3 is TGTGCCAGCAGCCCCGGGGGGGGTGAGGCTTTCTTT. Translating it yields CASSPGGGEAFF.

This rearrangement joins TRBV9 to TRBJ2-7; the match to TRBD2 covers 12 bases. Germline CDR1 is SGDLS and CDR2 is YYNGEE. The CDR3 sequence is 18 residues long. V dropped 4 bases and J dropped 1; count of bases not matched to a gene: 12. CDR3 in amino acids: CASSPGLAGATGSYEQYF. The CDR3 region has the DNA TGTGCCAGCAGCCCGGGACTAGCGGGCGCTACCGGGTCCTACGAGCAGTACTTC.

This rearrangement joins TRBV30 to TRBJ1-2; no definite D call. CDR1 GTSNPN and CDR2 SVGIG come from the germline V gene (reference sequence). This CDR3 region has 15 residues. V was pared by 2 bases and J by 4 bases, with 17 bases between. The CDR3 sequence is CAWSIGLGYGYGYTF. DNA of the CDR3: TGTGCCTGGAGTATAGGATTGGGCTATGGCTATGGCTACACCTTC.

This chain connects TRBV19 to TRBJ2-1; 15 positions match TRBD2. Losses at the gene ends were 3 bases for V and 7 bases for J; bases not matched to a gene: 1. CDR3 size: 15 residues. Germline CDR1 LNHDA, CDR2 SQIVND (reference sequence). The CDR3 nucleotides are TGTGCCAGTAGTATCGGACTAGCGGGGGGGAATGAGCAGTTCTTC. It translates to CASSIGLAGGNEQFF.

The chain carries TRBV27 and TRBJ1-6; 8 bases are a match to TRBD1. The CDR3 loop spans 16 amino acids. V shed 5 bases, J shed 9 bases, and the junction held 12 bases outside the gene matches. Germline V gene data show CDR1 as MNHEY and CDR2 as SMNVEV (reference sequence). CDR3 region: CASSPFGQGRASPLHF. CDR3 bases: TGTGCCAGCAGTCCCTTTGGACAGGGCCGAGCTTCACCCCTCCACTTT.

This sequence joins TRBV5-6 and TRBJ1-1; a possible D gene is TRBD1 (5 bases). The CDR3 spans 14 residues. V shed 4 bases and J shed 0 bases, with 10 bases lying between them. The germline V gene encodes CDR1 SGHDT and CDR2 YYEEEE. CDR3 residues: CASSRGLLNTEAFF. For the CDR3, the DNA is TGTGCCAGCAGCCGGGGACTCCTGAACACTGAAGCTTTCTTT.

This clone is medium-sized (0.01 to 0.1%). The chain combines TRBV29-1 with TRBJ1-3; no reliable D call. The CDR3 has 11 amino acids. Germline V lookup: CDR1 SQVTM, CDR2 ANQGSEA. The V end was cut by 5 bases, the J end by 2 bases, with 4 bases between. CDR3 sequence: CSVSPGNTIYF. The CDR3, as DNA: TGCAGCGTTTCCCCTGGAAACACCATATATTTT. The complete variable domain, with remaining parts taken from reference TRBV29-1 and TRBJ1-3, reads SAVISQKPSRDICQRGTSLTIQCQVDSQVTMMFWYRQQPGQSLTLIATANQGSEATYESGFVIDKFPISRPNLTFSTLTVSNMSPEDSSIYLCSVSPGNTIYFGEGSWLTVV.